This T cell receptor beta chain was profiled in a study of shared clonotypes between healthy human individuals. In the study overall: The study drew on a couple of women and a few men aged 18 to 49 as donors. Plates per donor: three CD4 naive, three CD4 memory, two CD8 naive, one CD8 memory. Study-wide results and limits: Even with large depth, rarefaction showed that sorted-subset sequencing was incomplete. Non-shared clonotypes had lower generation probabilities than those shared by all four donors.

This clone was seen a single time. The target antigen is unknown. Some clones are missing from TCRdb's copy, which holds only in-frame ones; the method was immunoSEQ multiplex PCR. The data show about 2.2 million clones, more than 85% seen once. Only CD45RO-negative cells positively selected for CCR7 counted as naive CD8 cells, so terminally differentiated effector memory CD45RA+ cells were excluded. The sequence was obtained from a man aged 18-30 years in good health. Some clones in this sample may be carry-over from other donors' samples. Sequencing was done on a sample of naive CD8+ T cells from PBMCs.

CDR3 in amino acids: CASSVGQLYGYTF. For the CDR3, the DNA is TGTGCCAGCAGCGTGGGACAGTTATATGGCTACACCTTC. The chain links TRBV9 to TRBJ1-2; 7 bases line up with TRBD1. Losses at the gene ends were 2 bases for V and 5 bases for J; bases not matched to a gene: 3. CDR3 length: 13 amino acids. Germline loops: CDR1 SGDLS, CDR2 YYNGEE. The full variable domain, in which reference TRBV9 and TRBJ1-2 provide the parts outside the CDR3, is DSGVTQTPKHLITATGQRVTLRCSPRSGDLSVYWYQQSLDQGLQFLIQYYNGEERAKGNILERFSAQQFPDLHSELNLSSLELGDSALYFCASSVGQLYGYTFGSGTRLTVV.